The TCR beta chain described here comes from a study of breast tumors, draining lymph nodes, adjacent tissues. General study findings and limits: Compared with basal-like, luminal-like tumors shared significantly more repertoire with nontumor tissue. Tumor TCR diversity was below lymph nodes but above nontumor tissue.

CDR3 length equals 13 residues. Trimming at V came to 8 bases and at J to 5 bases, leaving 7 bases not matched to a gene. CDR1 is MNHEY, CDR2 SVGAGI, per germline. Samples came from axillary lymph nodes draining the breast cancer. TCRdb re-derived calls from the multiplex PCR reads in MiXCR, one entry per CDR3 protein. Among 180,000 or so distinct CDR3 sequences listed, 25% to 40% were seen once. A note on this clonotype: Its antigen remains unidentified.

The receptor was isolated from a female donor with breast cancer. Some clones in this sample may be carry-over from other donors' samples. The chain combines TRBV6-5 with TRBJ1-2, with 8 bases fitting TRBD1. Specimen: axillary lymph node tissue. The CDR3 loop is CASWTGTGYGYTF. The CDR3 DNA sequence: TGTGCCAGCTGGACCGGGACAGGTTATGGCTACACCTTC.